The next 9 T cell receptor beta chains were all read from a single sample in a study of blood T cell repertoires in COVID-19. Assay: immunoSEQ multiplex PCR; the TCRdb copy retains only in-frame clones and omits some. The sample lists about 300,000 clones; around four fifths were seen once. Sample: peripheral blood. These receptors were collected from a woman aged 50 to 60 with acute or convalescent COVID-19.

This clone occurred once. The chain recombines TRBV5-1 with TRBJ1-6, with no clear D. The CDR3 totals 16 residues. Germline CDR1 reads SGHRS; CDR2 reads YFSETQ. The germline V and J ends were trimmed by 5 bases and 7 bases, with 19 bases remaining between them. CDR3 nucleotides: TGCGCCAGCAGTCCATCCGGGTCCTCTGTGAATTCACCCCTCCACTTT. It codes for CASSPSGSSVNSPLHF.

The CDR3: CASSFSVEETQYF. CDR3 DNA sequence: TGTGCCAGCAGCTTTTCCGTTGAGGAGACCCAGTACTTC. The V call is TRBV7-2, the J call TRBJ2-5, with D unresolved. Germline-derived CDR1 and CDR2 are SGHTA and FQGNSA. This CDR3 comprises 13 residues. Trimming left V 3 bases short and J 5 bases short, with 10 bases between.

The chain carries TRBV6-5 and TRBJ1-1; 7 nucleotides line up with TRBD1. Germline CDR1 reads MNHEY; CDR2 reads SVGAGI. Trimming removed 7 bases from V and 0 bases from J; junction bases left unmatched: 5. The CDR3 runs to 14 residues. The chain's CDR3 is CASNWDSMNTEAFF. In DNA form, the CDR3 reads TGTGCCAGCAATTGGGACAGTATGAACACTGAAGCTTTCTTT.

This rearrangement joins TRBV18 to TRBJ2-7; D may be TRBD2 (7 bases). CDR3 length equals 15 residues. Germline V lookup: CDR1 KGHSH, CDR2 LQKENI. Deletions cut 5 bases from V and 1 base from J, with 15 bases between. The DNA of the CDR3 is TGTGCCAGCTCAGCCTCTAGGGGGGGGTCCTACGAGCAGTACTTC. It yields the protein CASSASRGGSYEQYF. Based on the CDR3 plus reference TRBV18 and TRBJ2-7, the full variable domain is NAGVMQNPRHLVRRRGQEARLRCSPMKGHSHVYWYRQLPEEGLKFMVYLQKENIIDESGMPKERFSAEFPKEGPSILRIQQVVRGDSAAYFCASSASRGGSYEQYFGPGTRLTVT.

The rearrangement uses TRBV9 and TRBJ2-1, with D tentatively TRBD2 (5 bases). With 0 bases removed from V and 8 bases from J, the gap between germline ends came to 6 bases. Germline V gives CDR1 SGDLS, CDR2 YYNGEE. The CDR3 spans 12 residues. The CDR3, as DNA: TGTGCCAGCAGCGTAGCAGCGGATGAGCAGTTCTTC. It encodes CASSVAADEQFF.

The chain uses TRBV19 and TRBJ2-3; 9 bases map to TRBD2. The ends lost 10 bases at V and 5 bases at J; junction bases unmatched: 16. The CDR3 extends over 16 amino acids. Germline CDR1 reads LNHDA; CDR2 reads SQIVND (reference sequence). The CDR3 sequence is CATKPQAGGPGDTQYF. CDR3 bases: TGTGCCACCAAGCCCCAGGCGGGAGGGCCGGGAGATACGCAGTATTTT.

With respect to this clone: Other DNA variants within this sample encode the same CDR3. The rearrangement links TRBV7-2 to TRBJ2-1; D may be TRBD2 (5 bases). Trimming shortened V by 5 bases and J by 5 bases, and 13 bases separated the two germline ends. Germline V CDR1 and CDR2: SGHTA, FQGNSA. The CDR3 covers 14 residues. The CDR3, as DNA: TGTGCCAGCAGCCCAGGTCGGGATAACAATGAGCAGTTCTTC. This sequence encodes CASSPGRDNNEQFF.

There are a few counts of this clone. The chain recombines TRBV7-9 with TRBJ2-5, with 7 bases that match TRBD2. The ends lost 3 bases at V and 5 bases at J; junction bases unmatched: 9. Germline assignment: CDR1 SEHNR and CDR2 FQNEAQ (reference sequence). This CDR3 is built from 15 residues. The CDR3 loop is CASSFWEGRGETQYF. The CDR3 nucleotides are TGTGCCAGCAGCTTTTGGGAGGGGCGCGGGGAGACCCAGTACTTC.

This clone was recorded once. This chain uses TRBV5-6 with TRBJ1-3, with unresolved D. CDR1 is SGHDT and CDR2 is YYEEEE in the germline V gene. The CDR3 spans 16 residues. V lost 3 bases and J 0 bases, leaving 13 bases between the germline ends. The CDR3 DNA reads TGTGCCAGCAGCTCCTCGTTGTTCTCCTCTGGAAACACCATATATTTT. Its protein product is CASSSSLFSSGNTIYF.